The 23 T cell receptor beta chains below come from one sample, sequenced in a study of shared clonotypes between healthy human individuals. The assay was immunoSEQ multiplex PCR, and TCRdb's table has in-frame clones only and misses some. Here the sample spans more than 900,000 clones, approximately 80% being singletons. Sequencing was done on a sample of memory CD4+ T cells from PBMCs. Described subset: CD45RA-negative fraction. Receptor source: a man aged 18 to 30 in good health. Some clones in this sample may be carry-over from other donors' samples.

This clone was seen repeatedly, ten times or more. This sequence joins TRBV10-1 and TRBJ2-7; 9 bases align to TRBD1. Germline CDR1 is WNHNN and CDR2 is SYGVQD (reference sequence). CDR3 size: 18 residues. V lost 0 bases to trimming and J lost 5 bases; unmatched junction nucleotides: 14. The CDR3 coding sequence is TGCGCCAGCAGTGAGTCATTGGGACAGGGATTCTCCGGCCACGAGCAGTACTTC. Its translation is CASSESLGQGFSGHEQYF.

This clone was detected only a few times. This sample also contains other DNA sequences that code for the same CDR3. This chain uses TRBV5-1 with TRBJ1-4; D gene uncertain. CDR3 length equals 14 residues. Trimming shortened V by 0 bases and J by 3 bases, and 6 bases separated the two germline ends. In germline, CDR1 is SGHRS, CDR2 YFSETQ. CDR3 region: CASSLGHSNEKLFF. DNA for the CDR3: TGCGCCAGCAGCTTGGGTCACTCTAATGAAAAACTGTTTTTT.

For the CDR3, the DNA is TGTGCCAGCAGCTTGGTTGGGGTATCCTCCTACGAGCAGTACTTC. This sequence encodes CASSLVGVSSYEQYF. V is TRBV5-4 and J is TRBJ2-7; D not resolved. The CDR3 extends over 15 amino acids. The V end was cut by 0 bases, the J end by 0 bases, with 10 bases between. In germline, CDR1 is SGHNT, CDR2 YYREEE (reference sequence).

The chain uses TRBV7-2 and TRBJ2-3; D unresolved. Trimming removed 1 base from V and 5 bases from J, with 7 bases in between. This CDR3 is 13 amino acids long. Germline CDR1 and CDR2: SGHTA and FQGNSA. In DNA form, the CDR3 reads TGTGCCAGCAGCTTAGAGTTAGTAGATACGCAGTATTTT. Protein sequence: CASSLELVDTQYF.

The genes are TRBV7-2 and TRBJ1-2; D might be TRBD1 (6 bases). Germline V lookup: CDR1 SGHTA, CDR2 FQGNSA. Trimming took 1 base from V and 4 from J, leaving 7 bases between them. This CDR3 region has 13 residues. The CDR3 bases are TGTGCCAGCAGCTTAGGAGGGGGCTATGGCTACACCTTC. Protein sequence: CASSLGGGYGYTF.

This clone was counted a few times. CDR3 sequence: CASSLNADSPNEKLFF. In DNA, the CDR3 is TGTGCCAGCAGTTTAAATGCGGACAGCCCTAATGAAAAACTGTTTTTT. V is TRBV27 and J is TRBJ1-4, with a tentative D call TRBD1 (6 bases). The CDR3 sequence is 16 residues long. Trimming took off 2 bases at V and 3 bases at J, with 13 bases between the two ends. Germline assignment: CDR1 MNHEY and CDR2 SMNVEV (reference sequence).

This clone was seen at least ten times. The chain carries TRBV7-9 and TRBJ1-1; TRBD1 might be the D (6 bases). The CDR3 is 14 residues long. Trimming shortened V by 2 bases and J by 1 base, and 8 bases separated the two germline ends. Germline loops: CDR1 SEHNR, CDR2 FQNEAQ (reference sequence). CDR3 sequence: CASSLQGWNTEAFF. As DNA, the CDR3 is TGTGCCAGCAGCTTACAGGGGTGGAACACTGAAGCTTTCTTT.

This clone was detected once. This chain connects TRBV7-2 to TRBJ1-5; D gene uncertain. Germline V gene lookup returns CDR1 SGHTA and CDR2 FQGNSA. V shed 3 bases and J shed 2 bases, with 5 bases lying between them. The CDR3 totals 13 residues. As DNA, the CDR3 is TGTGCCAGCAGCTTTGGACGCAATCAGCCCCAGCATTTT. Translation: CASSFGRNQPQHF.

The chain carries TRBV28 and TRBJ2-3; D perhaps matches TRBD1 (5 bases). The CDR3 totals 14 residues. Trimming removed 7 bases at V and 5 bases at J, with 16 bases between. CDR1 is MDHEN and CDR2 is SYDVKM in the germline V gene. The CDR3 DNA follows: TGTGCCAGCACAACCCGGACACGTGTAGATACGCAGTATTTT. Its protein is CASTTRTRVDTQYF.

In its sample, this clone was seen many times. The chain recombines TRBV14 with TRBJ1-3; D remains ambiguous. The V gene lost 8 bases and the J gene lost 0 bases, with 14 bases spanning the gap. CDR3 length: 15 residues. Germline assignment: CDR1 SGHDN and CDR2 FVKESK. In DNA, the CDR3 is TGTGCCAGCGGGGTAGGACGGAGCTCTGGAAACACCATATATTTT. Its translation is CASGVGRSSGNTIYF. Based on the CDR3 plus reference TRBV14 and TRBJ1-3, the full variable domain is EAGVTQFPSHSVIEKGQTVTLRCDPISGHDNLYWYRRVMGKEIKFLLHFVKESKQDESGMPNNRFLAERTGGTYSTLKVQPAELEDSGVYFCASGVGRSSGNTIYFGEGSWLTVV.

This clone has ten or more counts. This CDR3 is also generated by other DNA sequences in the sample. V usage is TRBV7-2 and J usage is TRBJ1-5; D remains ambiguous. Trimming pared 4 bases from V and 6 bases from J, leaving 10 bases between. The CDR3 is 13 residues long. Germline loops: CDR1 SGHTA, CDR2 FQGNSA. CDR3 protein: CASSSSWGQPQHF. CDR3 sequence (DNA): TGTGCCAGCAGCTCTAGCTGGGGTCAGCCCCAGCATTTT.

The chain links TRBV27 to TRBJ1-1, with D possibly TRBD1 on 5 matching bases. This CDR3 contains 15 residues. From germline, CDR1 is MNHEY and CDR2 SMNVEV (reference sequence). The germline V and J ends were trimmed by 6 bases and 1 base, with 15 bases remaining between them. The CDR3: CASRPLDTTNTEAFF. CDR3 nucleotides: TGTGCCAGCAGACCACTGGACACCACGAACACTGAAGCTTTCTTT.

The chain couples TRBV7-2 to TRBJ2-3; D uncertain. Deletions cut 5 bases from V and 6 bases from J, with 12 bases between. Germline-derived CDR1 and CDR2 are SGHTA and FQGNSA. This CDR3 spans 13 amino acids. The CDR3 is CASSPPNEDTQYF. CDR3 sequence (DNA): TGTGCCAGCAGCCCCCCCAATGAGGATACGCAGTATTTT.

The chain joins TRBV9 to TRBJ2-1; TRBD1 or TRBD2 may be the D gene (7 bases each). V shed 3 bases and J shed 4 bases, with 20 bases lying between them. This CDR3 is built from 17 residues. CDR1 and CDR2 (germline): SGDLS, YYNGEE. The chain's CDR3 is CASSARKGGTVYNEQFF. CDR3 nucleotides: TGTGCCAGCAGCGCCAGGAAGGGGGGGACAGTATACAATGAGCAGTTCTTC.

V usage is TRBV7-8 and J usage is TRBJ2-2; D is unresolved. V was cut by 4 bases and J by 11 bases, with 5 bases left in between. Germline CDR1 SGHVS, CDR2 FQNEAQ. This CDR3 region has 10 residues. The CDR3 DNA reads TGTGCCAGCAGCTCCCTTGAGCTGTTTTTT. As protein: CASSSLELFF.

With respect to this clone: Other DNA variants within this sample encode the same CDR3. The chain couples TRBV7-9 to TRBJ1-4, with a possible D match to TRBD1 (6 bases). The CDR3 has 14 residues. Trimming cost V 1 base and J 5 bases, with 8 bases left between them. CDR1 and CDR2 from the germline V gene are SEHNR and FQNEAQ (reference sequence). The CDR3 here is CASSLGTENEKLFF. CDR3 in DNA: TGTGCCAGCAGCTTAGGGACAGAGAATGAAAAACTGTTTTTT. The variable domain in full, with the rest retrieved from reference TRBV7-9 and TRBJ1-4, is DTGVSQNPRHKITKRGQNVTFRCDPISEHNRLYWYRQTLGQGPEFLTYFQNEAQLEKSRLLSDRFSAERPKGSFSTLEIQRTEQGDSAMYLCASSLGTENEKLFFGSGTQLSVL.

The rearrangement joins TRBV5-1 to TRBJ1-2; TRBD1 agrees at 11 bases. The CDR3 is made up of 16 amino acids. V gave up 0 bases and J gave up 7 bases; unmatched junction bases: 8. CDR1 is SGHRS, CDR2 YFSETQ, per germline. The CDR3 nucleotides read TGCGCCAGCAGCTTGGCGACCGGGACAGGGGGTTTTGGCTACACCTTC. Translated, it gives CASSLATGTGGFGYTF. Full variable domain (missing parts from reference TRBV5-1 and TRBJ1-2): KAGVTQTPRYLIKTRGQQVTLSCSPISGHRSVSWYQQTPGQGLQFLFEYFSETQRNKGNFPGRFSGRQFSNSRSEMNVSTLELGDSALYLCASSLATGTGGFGYTFGSGTRLTVV.

V usage is TRBV5-4 and J usage is TRBJ1-2; tentatively, D is TRBD1 (5 bases). CDR1 SGHNT and CDR2 YYREEE come from the germline V gene (reference sequence). The CDR3 length is 16 residues. V dropped 3 bases and J dropped 5 bases, with 20 bases sitting between them. For the CDR3, the DNA is TGTGCCAGCAGCTCCCGGCAGGGCAGGAATAAGTATGGCTACACCTTC. It specifies CASSSRQGRNKYGYTF.

Here the CDR3 reads CASSQEGTGKTYGYTF. The CDR3 DNA follows: TGCGCCAGCAGCCAAGAAGGGACAGGGAAAACTTATGGCTACACCTTC. V usage is TRBV4-3 and J usage is TRBJ1-2, with TRBD1 matching 9 bases. J gave up 5 bases and V 0 bases, and 7 bases lay outside the gene matches. The CDR3 runs to 16 residues. Looked up from germline, CDR1 is LGHNA and CDR2 is YSLEER.

The chain joins TRBV10-3 to TRBJ2-7; D gene uncertain. Between the trimmed V and J ends, which lost 2 bases and 4 bases, there was a span of 12 bases. Germline CDR1 is ENHRY and CDR2 is SYGVKD. There are 14 residues in the CDR3. CDR3 nucleotides: TGTGCCATCAGTGAGCCGCCCGACTGGTACGAGCAGTACTTC. It codes for CAISEPPDWYEQYF.

This clone was detected many times. The chain has TRBV5-6 and TRBJ2-5; D not resolved. The CDR3 length is 15 residues. V lost 4 bases, J lost 4 bases, and 17 bases lay in between. CDR1 is SGHDT, CDR2 YYEEEE, per germline. In nucleotides, the CDR3 is TGTGCCAGCAGCGATCTGGCAGTCAAGGGAGAGACCCAGTACTTC. Translation: CASSDLAVKGETQYF.

CDR3 sequence reads: CASRPTGGRETQYF. The CDR3 DNA sequence: TGTGCCAGTAGGCCGACAGGGGGCCGCGAGACCCAGTACTTC. The V call is TRBV19, the J call TRBJ2-5; TRBD1 agrees at 10 bases. The length of the CDR3 is 14 residues. Trimming at V came to 6 bases and at J to 5 bases, leaving 6 bases not matched to a gene. Germline lookup yields CDR1 LNHDA and CDR2 SQIVND (reference sequence).

About this clone: Different DNA sequences within this sample yield the same CDR3. The rearrangement joins TRBV28 to TRBJ2-1, with TRBD2 matching over 7 bases. Per germline, CDR1 MDHEN and CDR2 SYDVKM. Trimming at V came to 2 bases and at J to 7 bases, leaving 2 bases not matched to a gene. This CDR3 has 13 residues. The CDR3 nucleotides are TGTGCCAGCAGTTTAACGGGAGGAAATGAGCAGTTCTTC. Its translation: CASSLTGGNEQFF.